This T cell receptor (beta chain) was recovered during a study of T cell clones after liver transplantation (dated by TCRdb to about 2019). General notes on the study: Samples were obtained from ITN030ST, a randomized trial in which withdrawal of immunosuppression was attempted within 2 years of liver transplantation. After a pre-transplant mixed lymphocyte reaction, TCRbeta sequencing was used to pinpoint donor-reactive T cell clones, which were subsequently tracked in post-transplant blood. Third party-reactive TCRbeta sequences were also identified from pre-transplant MLRs to serve as an antigen-independent comparator for donor-reactive sequences. Three of the eight recipients were HCV-positive; the others were transplanted for non-autoimmune, non-viral indications. No induction therapy was given to the subjects, and standard immunosuppression was administered until randomization at 12-24 months post-transplant. Tolerance meant complete immunosuppression withdrawal for at least one year without liver enzymes rising beyond twice the upper limit of normal. Blood samples were collected pre-transplant, pre-randomization before withdrawal, and post-randomization after either complete withdrawal or failed withdrawal. A cohort of 8 liver transplant recipients was studied, of whom 3 were classified as tolerant and 5 as non-tolerant. Broad study findings and their caveats: Because no allograft tissue specimens were available, donor-reactive T cells may have migrated into the graft instead of being deleted. In a couple of subjects, low numbers of available donor cells limited the measurable donor-reactive repertoire. In most of the 8 subjects, circulating donor-reactive CD4 TCRbeta sequences decreased significantly after transplant, regardless of tolerance or HCV status. A greater decline was seen for donor-reactive sequences than for third party-reactive sequences, suggesting partial antigen-specific deletion unrelated to withdrawal success. The conclusions were preliminary, being limited by small, heterogeneous patient numbers and by non-standardized post-transplant time points. When repertoire turnover was accounted for, significantly reduced detection of donor-reactive sequences was found in 7 of 8 subjects for CD4 and in 8 of 8 subjects for CD8.

Thawed unstimulated PBMCs were stained for CD3, CD4 and CD8 and FACS-sorted into CD3+CD4+ and CD3+CD8+ populations. Each of the 8 studied subjects was randomized to immunosuppression withdrawal. Genomic DNA was isolated with the Qiagen DNeasy Blood and Tissue Kit. This clone has only one observation. Its antigen has not been determined. Qualities for individual bases were not recorded, and no much larger clone is one base off. The CDR3 sequence holds 15 residues, the cysteine and phenylalanine included. Just CDR3 DNA is preserved here, 45 bases in frame from base 1. From the germline V gene, CDR1 is SGHTA and CDR2 is FQGNSA. The junction carries 10 bases between V and J, which are trimmed by 3 bases and 1 base respectively. High-throughput TCRbeta CDR3 sequencing of frozen genomic DNA was performed by immunoSEQ, with PCR amplification, mapping, bias correction and internal controls included. As for how the authors treated the data: Only productive rearrangements were retained, and each unique TCRbeta sequence was defined by its CDR3 nucleotide sequence together with its V and J gene. A sequence counted as donor-reactive only if the sequence showed at least 5-fold expansion in CFSE-low cells compared with unstimulated pre-transplant cells and had a frequency of at least 0.01%. Per-subject minimum frequency thresholds, based on the lowest-template unstimulated sample, ensured at least 90% detection power. Jensen-Shannon divergence between the top 1000 TCRbeta sequences post- versus pre-transplant served as the measure of repertoire turnover. Changes in detection of donor-reactive sequences were assessed with two-sided Fisher's exact tests. Entries here come from immuneACCESS through TCRdb and include only in-frame sequences with V and J called. Some clones fail to appear in such tables; in the studies checked, an unresolved V gene covers under half of the shortfall, and the cause of the remainder is unknown. V, J and clone size derive from that table, while D and trimming were established from the DNA sequence. This sample has tens of thousands of clones in its table, and over 60% of those were observed once. Nearly 10% of the sample goes to the ten largest clones.

This clonotype was obtained from a human patient who received a liver transplant. After a transplant, not all T cells may be the patient's own; some may come from the graft donor. The starting material was CD4+ T cells from blood, obtained at the 22-month timepoint. The chain links TRBV7-2 with TRBJ2-1; a tentative D match to TRBD1 spans 5 bases. CDR3 reads: CASSFSQGSYNEQFF. The nucleotides read TGTGCCAGCAGCTTCAGTCAGGGATCCTACAATGAGCAGTTCTTC. The full variable domain, with segments outside the CDR3 supplied by the reference TRBV7-2 and TRBJ2-1 proteins, appears as GAGVSQSPSNKVTEKGKDVELRCDPISGHTALYWYRQSLGQGLEFLIYFQGNSAPDKSGLPSDRFSAERTGGSVSTLTIQRTQQEDSAVYLCASSFSQGSYNEQFFGPGTRLTVL.